The 15 T cell receptor beta chains listed next were all sequenced from one sample in a study of T cell clonotyping in hematopoietic cell transplantation (dated by TCRdb to the early 2020s). The intended sense of this specimen's time point label: recipient sample about 28 days before transplant, after cytoreduction. The method behind the library was the immunoSEQ multiplex PCR assay. The table comes from immuneACCESS by way of TCRdb, which keeps in-frame sequences with V and J called. Part of the clones is missing from these tables; in studies checked, under half for an unresolved V gene and the rest for unknown reasons. This sample comprises about 76,000 clones, 90% to 97% of them detected only once. The leading ten clones occupy around 1.5% of the sample. The sample consisted of peripheral blood mononuclear cells, taken before stem cell transplant. The receptors originated from a woman aged 50 to 60 with acute myeloid leukemia. Some clones in this sample may be carry-over from other donors' samples.

The V call is TRBV11-3, the J call TRBJ1-6; maybe TRBD1 (6 bases). The V and J ends lost 1 base and 10 bases respectively, with 11 bases between them. From germline, CDR1 is SGHNT and CDR2 YENEEA. The CDR3 is 14 residues long. CDR3 sequence reads: CASSLAGVGSPLHF. CDR3 in DNA: TGTGCCAGCAGCTTAGCAGGGGTTGGATCACCCCTCCACTTT.

The gene calls are TRBV14 and TRBJ1-4; no reliable D call. Trimming pared 8 bases from V and 7 bases from J, leaving 14 bases between. Germline CDR1 SGHDN, CDR2 FVKESK. CDR3 length: 13 residues. CDR3 DNA sequence: TGTGCCAGCGCTCGTCACATCTCTGAAAAACTGTTTTTT. This codes for CASARHISEKLFF.

The V call is TRBV5-5, the J call TRBJ1-2; TRBD1 is a possible D gene (6 bases). The CDR3 is 13 residues long. CDR1 is SGHKS and CDR2 is YYEKEE in the germline V gene (reference sequence). Between the trimmed V and J ends, which lost 1 base and 8 bases, there was a span of 12 bases. This chain's CDR3 is CASSLPGAEGYTF. CDR3 DNA sequence: TGTGCCAGCAGCTTGCCAGGGGCAGAAGGCTACACCTTC.

The CDR3 sequence: CATAGGPLGEQYF. CDR3 DNA sequence: TGTGCCACAGCGGGAGGGCCTTTGGGGGAGCAGTACTTC. V is TRBV19 and J is TRBJ2-7; 10 nucleotides align to TRBD2. The CDR3 runs to 13 residues. Unmatched junction bases numbered 10, after V lost 10 bases and J lost 7 bases. From germline, CDR1 is LNHDA and CDR2 SQIVND (reference sequence). The full variable domain, with the rest looked up from reference TRBV19 and TRBJ2-7, is DGGITQSPKYLFRKEGQNVTLSCEQNLNHDAMYWYRQDPGQGLRLIYYSQIVNDFQKGDIAEGYSVSREKKESFPLTVTSAQKNPTAFYLCATAGGPLGEQYFGPGTRLTVT.

V and J are TRBV7-8 and TRBJ1-5, with D perhaps TRBD1 (5 bases). CDR3 length: 16 residues. Germline V lookup: CDR1 SGHVS, CDR2 FQNEAQ. The germline V and J ends were trimmed by 1 base and 3 bases, with 13 bases remaining between them. The CDR3 nucleotides are TGTGCCAGCAGCTTAGGAAGGCAGGGATTCAATCAGCCCCAGCATTTT. It encodes CASSLGRQGFNQPQHF.

This chain links TRBV30 with TRBJ1-6; 9 bases line up with TRBD1. This CDR3 has 14 residues. Germline values: CDR1 GTSNPN, CDR2 SVGIG (reference sequence). V lost 5 bases and J lost 10; bases outside the gene matches: 9. CDR3 protein: CAWARDRDLSPLHF. In DNA form, the CDR3 reads TGTGCCTGGGCCCGGGACAGGGATTTGTCACCCCTCCACTTT.

The chain has TRBV6-6 and TRBJ2-7, with D perhaps matching TRBD1 (5 bases). Germline V gives CDR1 MNHNY, CDR2 SVGAGI (reference sequence). The CDR3 totals 13 residues. The ends were cut back, 5 bases at V and 2 bases at J, with 10 bases in the middle. Here the CDR3 reads CASSRDSAYEQYF. In nucleotides, the CDR3 is TGTGCCAGCAGTCGAGACAGCGCCTACGAGCAGTACTTC.

The chain carries TRBV27 and TRBJ2-1, with 7 bases fitting TRBD2. Germline CDR1 is MNHEY and CDR2 is SMNVEV (reference sequence). J gave up 5 bases and V 6 bases, and 4 bases lay outside the gene matches. The CDR3 has 13 residues. The CDR3 is CASSETSDNEQFF. The CDR3 bases are TGTGCCAGCAGCGAAACTAGCGACAATGAGCAGTTCTTC.

The table lists this clone with a few counts. V is TRBV7-2 and J is TRBJ1-2, with 8 bases matching TRBD1. Germline lookup yields CDR1 SGHTA and CDR2 FQGNSA. The CDR3 loop spans 15 amino acids. J gave up 4 bases and V 4 bases, and 8 bases lay outside the gene matches. The CDR3 reads CASSSGQVWTYGYTF. CDR3 sequence (DNA): TGTGCCAGCAGCTCGGGACAGGTCTGGACCTATGGCTACACCTTC.

The chain joins TRBV27 to TRBJ2-5, with D uncertain. The CDR3 sequence is 15 residues long. The V gene's germline CDR1 is MNHEY and CDR2 SMNVEV (reference sequence). Trimming pared 0 bases from V and 1 base from J, leaving 9 bases between. In DNA, the CDR3 is TGTGCCAGCAGTTTATCGCGGATAGCCCAAGAGACCCAGTACTTC. It codes for CASSLSRIAQETQYF.

V and J are TRBV11-2 and TRBJ2-7; the match to TRBD2 covers 11 bases. This CDR3 region has 15 residues. The germline CDR1 and CDR2 sequences are SGHAT and FQNNGV. The trim removed 1 base at V and 3 bases at J, leaving 2 bases unmatched. CDR3 bases: TGTGCCAGCAGCTTAGTAGCGGGGGGGCTCTACGAGCAGTACTTC. Translated, it gives CASSLVAGGLYEQYF.

The chain's CDR3 is CAARPPGTEAFF. The CDR3 nucleotides are TGTGCCGCCCGGCCCCCTGGCACTGAAGCTTTCTTT. This chain joins TRBV30 and TRBJ1-1, with D unclear. CDR1 is GTSNPN, CDR2 SVGIG, per germline (reference sequence). CDR3 size: 12 residues. Trimming took 8 bases from V and 4 from J, leaving 14 bases between them.

V and J are TRBV11-2 and TRBJ2-7, with D maybe TRBD2 (6 bases). Germline V gene lookup returns CDR1 SGHAT and CDR2 FQNNGV. Trimming stripped 2 bases from V and 7 bases from J, with 9 bases between. There are 12 residues in the CDR3. CDR3 protein: CASSLTSYEQYF. CDR3 coding DNA: TGTGCCAGCAGCTTAACTAGCTATGAGCAGTACTTC.

The chain uses TRBV27 and TRBJ2-2; 8 bases map to TRBD2. The CDR3 has 17 amino acids. In germline, CDR1 is MNHEY, CDR2 SMNVEV (reference sequence). Trimming took 5 bases from V and 2 from J; bases not matched to a gene: 10. The CDR3 here is CASSLNSGSINTGELFF. The CDR3 region has the DNA TGTGCCAGCAGTCTAAACAGCGGGAGCATAAACACCGGGGAGCTGTTTTTT.

The V and J genes are TRBV30 and TRBJ1-2; no reliable D call. V was pared by 0 bases and J by 1 base, with 6 bases between. This CDR3 has 13 residues. Germline values: CDR1 GTSNPN, CDR2 SVGIG (reference sequence). The CDR3 coding sequence is TGTGCCTGGAGTGTAGCCTTTAACTATGGCTACACCTTC. It translates to CAWSVAFNYGYTF. The full variable domain, in which reference TRBV30 and TRBJ1-2 provide the parts outside the CDR3, is SQTIHQWPATLVQPVGSPLSLECTVEGTSNPNLYWYRQAAGRGLQLLFYSVGIGQISSEVPQNLSASRPQDRQFILSSKKLLLSDSGFYLCAWSVAFNYGYTFGSGTRLTVV.